This record concerns one T cell receptor (beta chain) sequence. The data derive from a study of cytomegalovirus exposure and HLA in healthy donors. Primers: 60 Vbeta forward and 13 Jbeta reverse. Produced via immunoSEQ multiplex PCR; TCRdb's table is partial and in-frame only. The sample consists of some 170,000 clones, 75% to 80% of them appearing once. The CDR3 consists of 16 residues. Germline V gives CDR1 LNHDA, CDR2 SQIVND (reference sequence). This TCR was recovered from a man in his forties in good health and CMV-seropositive. The sequencing sample was made of PBMCs. The chain is built from TRBV19 and TRBJ2-5; TRBD1 aligns across 7 bases. The end of the DNA fits TRBJ2-7 better, so the J call may be wrong. The CDR3 DNA is TGTGCCAGTAGTTCGCGCGACAGGGTCGGATCCTACGAGCAGTACTTC. As protein: CASSSRDRVGSYEQYF.